This paragraph covers one T cell receptor (beta chain) sequence. Antigen specificity is unknown. The same CDR3 also results from other DNA sequences found in this sample. This sample is drawn from a study of cytomegalovirus exposure and HLA in healthy donors. Study-level points and caveats: Among TCR beta chains, those listed as cytomegalovirus-associated numbered about 160. Excluded were some V segments that proved indistinguishable, including TRBV6-2 and TRBV6-3. A later analysis reported that several of the most significant clusters appeared to be linked to common viral pathogens, among them Epstein-Barr virus.

Germline values: CDR1 LNHDA, CDR2 SQIVND (reference sequence). The ends lost 3 bases at V and 7 bases at J; junction bases unmatched: 7. The CDR3 has 15 residues. With 60 Vbeta and 13 Jbeta primers, the PCR was carried out. Original data processing: A later analysis tallied approximately 80 million unique TCR beta chains, 9 million to 12 million of them shared. This table comes from immunoSEQ multiplex PCR, and its TCRdb copy is limited to in-frame clones, with some not included. That table is the source of V, J and clone size, and D and trimming were worked out from the DNA. The sample data list 200,000 to 250,000 clones.

This chain links TRBV19 with TRBJ2-7; the match to TRBD2 covers 12 bases. The TCR was taken from a woman in her 30s in good health and CMV-seropositive. Sequencing used PBMCs. The CDR3 region is CASSISSGRAGEQYF. CDR3 sequence (DNA): TGTGCCAGTAGTATCTCTAGCGGGAGGGCCGGGGAGCAGTACTTC.